The clone carrying this T cell receptor beta chain has ten or more counts. The antigen is not known. After template switching added a universal primer site, the resulting cDNA carried unique molecular identifiers. MiXCR, run by TCRdb on the 5' RACE reads, gives a single entry per CDR3 protein. This table has about 150,000 distinct CDR3 sequences, around 3.5% appearing once. Germline values: CDR1 MDHEN, CDR2 SYDVKM. V gave up 6 bases and J gave up 0 bases; unmatched junction bases: 10. CDR3 size: 16 residues. These data are taken from a study of identical twins. Study findings and constraints: Models underestimated how often monozygotic twins shared out-of-frame TCR alpha. Out-of-frame alpha sequences shared between twins exhibited an excess of low generation probability. Clonotypes of the beta chain that were abundant in cord blood carried fewer insertions (memory repertoires showed none).

The clonotype was recovered from a man younger than 35 in good health. Specimen: memory T cells sorted from blood. The V gene is TRBV28, the J gene TRBJ2-7; 8 nucleotides agree with TRBD1. Here the CDR3 reads CASRSSRTGLSYEQYF. Here the CDR3 DNA reads TGTGCCAGCAGATCCTCTCGGACAGGGCTCTCCTACGAGCAGTACTTC.